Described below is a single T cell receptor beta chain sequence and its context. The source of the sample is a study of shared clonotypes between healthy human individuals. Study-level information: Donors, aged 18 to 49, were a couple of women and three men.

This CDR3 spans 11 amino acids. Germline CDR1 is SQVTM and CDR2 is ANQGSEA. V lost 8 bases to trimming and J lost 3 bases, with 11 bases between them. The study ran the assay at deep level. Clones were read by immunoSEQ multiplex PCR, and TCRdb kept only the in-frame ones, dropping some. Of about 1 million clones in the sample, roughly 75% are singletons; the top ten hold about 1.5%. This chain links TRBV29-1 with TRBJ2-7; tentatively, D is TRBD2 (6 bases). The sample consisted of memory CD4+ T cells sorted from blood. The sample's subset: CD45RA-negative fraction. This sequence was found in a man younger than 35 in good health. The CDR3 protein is CSTQEGYEQYF. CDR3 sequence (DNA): TGCAGCACCCAGGAGGGCTACGAGCAGTACTTC.